The subject of this entry is one TCR beta chain. Per the study methods: By means of reference gene primer amplification, nucleated cell counts were estimated. Data came from immunoSEQ multiplex PCR; TCRdb stores just in-frame clones and leaves some out. V, J and clone size derive from that table, while D and trimming were established from the DNA sequence. The sample carries about 480,000 clones, about 88% recorded once. These data originate in a study of blood T cell repertoires in COVID-19. Study details: Italy, Spain and the United States were the sources of the convalescent and acute COVID-19 samples. From T cells, B-cell-depleted T cells, or PBMCs came the material, which was cDNA or gDNA.

There are 14 residues in the CDR3. V was clipped by 5 bases and J by 8 bases; unmatched bases: 6. Looked up from germline, CDR1 is SGHVS and CDR2 is FQNEAQ. Seattle's cohort entered during active infection and was followed longitudinally. Material for sequencing was peripheral blood. This chain links TRBV7-8 with TRBJ2-1, with 10 bases identical to TRBD2. This TCR derives from a man aged 18 to 29 with COVID-19, enrolled during active disease. CDR3 amino acids: CASSPSGSIHEQFF. DNA of the CDR3: TGTGCCAGCAGCCCTAGCGGGAGTATTCATGAGCAGTTCTTC.